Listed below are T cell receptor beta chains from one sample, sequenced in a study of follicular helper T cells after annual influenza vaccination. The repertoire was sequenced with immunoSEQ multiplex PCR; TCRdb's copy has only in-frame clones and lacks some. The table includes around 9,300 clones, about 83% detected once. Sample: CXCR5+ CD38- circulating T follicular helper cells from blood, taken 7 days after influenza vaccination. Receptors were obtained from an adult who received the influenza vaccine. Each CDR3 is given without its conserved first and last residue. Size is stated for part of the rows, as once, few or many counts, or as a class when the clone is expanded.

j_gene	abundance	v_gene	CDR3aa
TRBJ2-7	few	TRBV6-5	ASSYGTDAYEQY
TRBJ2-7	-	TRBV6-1	ASSETQRVSYEQY
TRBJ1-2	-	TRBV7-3	ASSLTGQGGDYGYT
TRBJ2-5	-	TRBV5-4	ASSRTVYQETQY
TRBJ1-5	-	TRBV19	ASTDSGGTSNQPQH
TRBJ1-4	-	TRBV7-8	ASSLGQRGEKLF
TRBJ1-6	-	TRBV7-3	ASSSTISSPLH
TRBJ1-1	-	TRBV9	ASSVAGDTEAF
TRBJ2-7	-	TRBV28	ASSSPGQEYEQY
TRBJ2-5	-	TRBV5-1	ASSLSRAGETQY
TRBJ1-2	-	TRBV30	AWSVQAAYGYT
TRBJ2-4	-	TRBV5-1	ASSNGQGNIQY
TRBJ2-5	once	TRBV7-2	ASAPQGGARETQY
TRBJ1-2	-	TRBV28	ASSALGQGYGYT
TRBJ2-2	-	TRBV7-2	ASSPNQGIGELF
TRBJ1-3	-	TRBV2	ARGQGGSGNTIY
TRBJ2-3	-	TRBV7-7	ASSRGVTDTQY
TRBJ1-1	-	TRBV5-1	ASSLRGAANTEAF
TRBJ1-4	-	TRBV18	ASSPRDTGGEKLF
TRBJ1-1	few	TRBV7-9	ASSLTAANDRRAF
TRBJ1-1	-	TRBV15	ATSRDGRDTEAF
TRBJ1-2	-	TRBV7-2	ASSPSAGTLNYGYT
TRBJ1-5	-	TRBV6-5	ASSWERVEGNQPQH
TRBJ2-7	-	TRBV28	ASSRRDRLTSLSLRYEQY
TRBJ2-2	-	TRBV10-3	AISESRRATDGGELF
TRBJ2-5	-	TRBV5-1	ASAPGVTSGGETQY
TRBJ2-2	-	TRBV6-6	ASRKGEANTGELF
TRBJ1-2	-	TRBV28	ASGEYGYT
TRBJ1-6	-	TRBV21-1	ASSKHSPFRPSYNSPLH
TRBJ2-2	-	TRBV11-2	ARGLHTGELF
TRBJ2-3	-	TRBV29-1	SVEGQGSDTQY
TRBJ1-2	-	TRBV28	ASSDKPSRGYGYT